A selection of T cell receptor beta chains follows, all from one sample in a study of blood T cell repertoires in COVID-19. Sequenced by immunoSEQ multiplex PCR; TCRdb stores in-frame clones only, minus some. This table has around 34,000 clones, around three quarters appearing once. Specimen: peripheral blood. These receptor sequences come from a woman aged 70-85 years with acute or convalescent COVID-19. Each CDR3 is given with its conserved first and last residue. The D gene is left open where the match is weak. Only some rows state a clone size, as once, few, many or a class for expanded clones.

CDR3 protein: CASSDSIAGGQETQYF; CDR3 DNA: TGTGCCAGCAGCGACAGTATAGCGGGGGGACAAGAGACCCAGTACTTC; D gene: TRBD2; clone size: once; J gene: TRBJ2-5; V gene: TRBV7-2
CDR3 protein: CASSLRGGGEQYF; CDR3 DNA: TGTGCCAGCAGTTTAAGGGGGGGAGGCGAGCAGTACTTC; D gene: NA; clone size: NA; J gene: TRBJ2-7; V gene: TRBV12-3/TRBV12-4
CDR3 protein: CASSQVGGGRPYEQYF; CDR3 DNA: TGTGCCAGCAGCCAAGTTGGCGGAGGACGTCCCTACGAGCAGTACTTC; D gene: NA; clone size: NA; J gene: TRBJ2-7; V gene: TRBV3-1/TRBV3-2
CDR3 protein: CASSMGQGGDQPQHF; CDR3 DNA: TGTGCCAGTAGTATGGGTCAGGGAGGGGATCAGCCCCAGCATTTT; D gene: NA; clone size: NA; J gene: TRBJ1-5; V gene: TRBV19
CDR3 protein: CASTSFGDPVGEQYF; CDR3 DNA: TGTGCCAGCACCTCATTCGGGGATCCGGTAGGCGAGCAGTACTTC; D gene: NA; clone size: NA; J gene: TRBJ2-7; V gene: TRBV6-4
CDR3 protein: CASSLLSSRGYTF; CDR3 DNA: TGTGCCAGCAGCCTCCTCTCTTCGCGGGGCTACACCTTC; D gene: NA; clone size: NA; J gene: TRBJ1-2; V gene: TRBV3-1/TRBV3-2
CDR3 protein: CASSFGRRGTEAFF; CDR3 DNA: TGTGCCAGCAGCTTCGGTAGGAGAGGCACTGAAGCTTTCTTT; D gene: NA; clone size: NA; J gene: TRBJ1-1; V gene: TRBV5-5
CDR3 protein: CASSLEDRGITDTQYF; CDR3 DNA: TGCGCCAGCAGCTTGGAGGACAGGGGTATCACAGATACGCAGTATTTT; D gene: TRBD1; clone size: NA; J gene: TRBJ2-3; V gene: TRBV5-1
CDR3 protein: CASSLQSNTEAFF; CDR3 DNA: TGTGCCAGCAGTTTACAGTCGAACACTGAAGCTTTCTTT; D gene: NA; clone size: once; J gene: TRBJ1-1; V gene: TRBV28
CDR3 protein: CASSQGNREDQETQYF; CDR3 DNA: TGTGCCAGCAGCCAAGGCAACCGGGAGGACCAAGAGACCCAGTACTTC; D gene: TRBD2; clone size: NA; J gene: TRBJ2-5; V gene: TRBV4-2
CDR3 protein: CASSLGGSNSPLHF; CDR3 DNA: TGTGCCAGCAGCTTAGGGGGCAGCAATTCACCCCTCCACTTT; D gene: NA; clone size: NA; J gene: TRBJ1-6; V gene: TRBV7-9
CDR3 protein: CASSPIDSTSGNTIYF; CDR3 DNA: TGTGCCAGCTCACCTATTGACTCCACCTCTGGAAACACCATATATTTT; D gene: NA; clone size: many; J gene: TRBJ1-3; V gene: TRBV18
CDR3 protein: CASSSQNLGGSHEQYF; CDR3 DNA: TGTGCCAGTAGCTCACAAAATTTGGGGGGTTCCCACGAGCAGTACTTC; D gene: NA; clone size: NA; J gene: TRBJ2-7; V gene: TRBV19
CDR3 protein: CASSKAKAGKNTGELFF; CDR3 DNA: TGTGCCAGCAGCAAAGCCAAGGCGGGGAAGAACACCGGGGAGCTGTTTTTT; D gene: NA; clone size: NA; J gene: TRBJ2-2; V gene: TRBV21-1
CDR3 protein: CASSLYKRGGVNEQFF; CDR3 DNA: TGTGCCAGCAGCTTATACAAGCGGGGGGGCGTAAATGAGCAGTTCTTC; D gene: TRBD2; clone size: few; J gene: TRBJ2-1; V gene: TRBV5-6
CDR3 protein: CASSFTAGLWEQFF; CDR3 DNA: TGTGCCAGCAGTTTTACAGCGGGGCTATGGGAGCAGTTCTTC; D gene: TRBD2; clone size: NA; J gene: TRBJ2-1; V gene: TRBV28
CDR3 protein: CASSPGGHTNEQYF; CDR3 DNA: TGTGCCAGCAGTCCGGGGGGTCATACAAACGAGCAGTACTTC; D gene: TRBD2; clone size: NA; J gene: TRBJ2-7; V gene: TRBV27
CDR3 protein: CASSLFSSSEQFF; CDR3 DNA: TGTGCCAGCAGCCTCTTTTCTAGCAGTGAGCAGTTCTTC; D gene: NA; clone size: NA; J gene: TRBJ2-1; V gene: TRBV13
CDR3 protein: CASRIRVYSNQPQHF; CDR3 DNA: TGTGCCAGCAGGATCAGGGTTTATAGCAATCAGCCCCAGCATTTT; D gene: NA; clone size: once; J gene: TRBJ1-5; V gene: TRBV6-5
CDR3 protein: CASSLSAGGLLYGYTF; CDR3 DNA: TGTGCCAGCAGTTTATCAGCAGGGGGGCTCCTTTATGGCTACACCTTC; D gene: TRBD1; clone size: NA; J gene: TRBJ1-2; V gene: TRBV27
CDR3 protein: CASSFPGNTGELFF; CDR3 DNA: TGTGCCAGCAGCTTCCCAGGGAACACCGGGGAGCTGTTTTTT; D gene: NA; clone size: once; J gene: TRBJ2-2; V gene: TRBV5-4
CDR3 protein: CASSGPPEGDSYNSPLHF; CDR3 DNA: TGTGCCAGCAGTGGCCCCCCCGAGGGGGACTCCTATAATTCACCCCTCCACTTT; D gene: NA; clone size: NA; J gene: TRBJ1-6; V gene: TRBV2
CDR3 protein: CASSINPISGYTF; CDR3 DNA: TGTGCCAGTAGTATTAACCCTATCTCTGGCTACACCTTC; D gene: NA; clone size: NA; J gene: TRBJ1-2; V gene: TRBV19
CDR3 protein: CASSDGLASESSYNEQFF; CDR3 DNA: TGCGCCAGCAGTGACGGACTAGCTTCCGAGAGCTCCTACAATGAGCAGTTCTTC; D gene: TRBD2; clone size: NA; J gene: TRBJ2-1; V gene: TRBV10-1
CDR3 protein: CASSLVNVGNTEAFF; CDR3 DNA: TGCGCCAGCAGCTTGGTCAACGTCGGGAACACTGAAGCTTTCTTT; D gene: NA; clone size: NA; J gene: TRBJ1-1; V gene: TRBV5-1
CDR3 protein: CASSPRTEAAVAEAFF; CDR3 DNA: TGTGCCAGCAGCCCGAGGACAGAGGCCGCCGTCGCTGAAGCTTTCTTT; D gene: NA; clone size: NA; J gene: TRBJ1-1; V gene: TRBV7-6
CDR3 protein: CASSAPDREGYTF; CDR3 DNA: TGTGCCAGCAGCGCACCGGACAGGGAAGGCTACACCTTC; D gene: TRBD1; clone size: NA; J gene: TRBJ1-2; V gene: TRBV5-6
CDR3 protein: CATSRQVNSNQPQHF; CDR3 DNA: TGTGCCACCAGCAGACAGGTTAATAGCAATCAGCCCCAGCATTTT; D gene: NA; clone size: NA; J gene: TRBJ1-5; V gene: TRBV15
CDR3 protein: CASSYRLAGYNEQFF; CDR3 DNA: TGTGCCAGCAGTTATCGGCTAGCGGGGTACAATGAGCAGTTCTTC; D gene: TRBD2; clone size: few; J gene: TRBJ2-1; V gene: TRBV27
CDR3 protein: CATSGGWGTEQYF; CDR3 DNA: TGTGCCACCAGTGGGGGCTGGGGAACGGAGCAGTACTTC; D gene: NA; clone size: NA; J gene: TRBJ2-7; V gene: TRBV24-1
CDR3 protein: CASSPLQTGGHQPQHF; CDR3 DNA: TGTGCCAGCTCACCACTCCAAACAGGGGGCCATCAGCCCCAGCATTTT; D gene: TRBD1; clone size: once; J gene: TRBJ1-5; V gene: TRBV18
CDR3 protein: CASSLTGSGVRGGYTF; CDR3 DNA: TGTGCCAGCAGTTTGACAGGGAGTGGCGTCCGGGGTGGCTACACCTTC; D gene: TRBD1; clone size: NA; J gene: TRBJ1-2; V gene: TRBV28
CDR3 protein: CASSQDLLGRNSPLHF; CDR3 DNA: TGTGCCAGCAGCCAAGATCTTTTGGGCCGGAATTCACCCCTCCACTTT; D gene: NA; clone size: NA; J gene: TRBJ1-6; V gene: TRBV3-1/TRBV3-2
CDR3 protein: CASSRGGQETQYF; CDR3 DNA: TGTGCCAGCAGCCGGGGGGGACAAGAGACCCAGTACTTC; D gene: TRBD2; clone size: NA; J gene: TRBJ2-5; V gene: TRBV3-1/TRBV3-2
CDR3 protein: CATSKGTGGAPGELFF; CDR3 DNA: TGTGCCACCAGCAAGGGGACAGGGGGCGCGCCCGGGGAGCTGTTTTTT; D gene: TRBD1; clone size: few; J gene: TRBJ2-2; V gene: TRBV15
CDR3 protein: CASSLGGTATDTQYF; CDR3 DNA: TGCGCCAGCAGCTTGGGTGGGACAGCAACAGATACGCAGTATTTT; D gene: TRBD1; clone size: NA; J gene: TRBJ2-3; V gene: TRBV5-1
CDR3 protein: CASSLQMGAYEQYF; CDR3 DNA: TGTGCCAGCAGCCTTCAGATGGGGGCTTACGAGCAGTACTTC; D gene: NA; clone size: NA; J gene: TRBJ2-7; V gene: TRBV3-1/TRBV3-2
CDR3 protein: CASSYAVLANSPLHF; CDR3 DNA: TGTGCCAGCAGTTACGCCGTCCTTGCGAATTCACCCCTCCACTTT; D gene: NA; clone size: NA; J gene: TRBJ1-6; V gene: TRBV6-5
CDR3 protein: CASSTADPRLYEQYF; CDR3 DNA: TGCGCCAGCAGCACCGCAGATCCAAGACTTTACGAGCAGTACTTC; D gene: NA; clone size: NA; J gene: TRBJ2-7; V gene: TRBV5-1
CDR3 protein: CATSRAGTGAPEQYF; CDR3 DNA: TGTGCCACCAGCAGAGCCGGGACAGGGGCCCCCGAGCAGTACTTC; D gene: TRBD1; clone size: once; J gene: TRBJ2-7; V gene: TRBV15
CDR3 protein: CASSPPGLAGVSGANVLTF; CDR3 DNA: TGTGCCAGCAGCCCACCAGGACTAGCGGGGGTCTCTGGGGCCAACGTCCTGACTTTC; D gene: TRBD2; clone size: NA; J gene: TRBJ2-6; V gene: TRBV7-9
CDR3 protein: CASSFAGDNQPQHF; CDR3 DNA: TGTGCCAGCAGCTTTGCGGGTGACAATCAGCCCCAGCATTTT; D gene: NA; clone size: NA; J gene: TRBJ1-5; V gene: TRBV7-8
CDR3 protein: CASSPGQGTDYGYTF; CDR3 DNA: TGCGCCAGCAGCCCTGGACAGGGGACTGACTATGGCTACACCTTC; D gene: TRBD1; clone size: NA; J gene: TRBJ1-2; V gene: TRBV5-1
CDR3 protein: CASRSSGGAADTQYF; CDR3 DNA: TGCGCCAGCAGGTCTAGCGGGGGGGCCGCAGATACGCAGTATTTT; D gene: TRBD2; clone size: once; J gene: TRBJ2-3; V gene: TRBV5-1
CDR3 protein: CSVAREGEQYF; CDR3 DNA: TGCAGCGTTGCGAGGGAGGGCGAGCAGTACTTC; D gene: TRBD2; clone size: NA; J gene: TRBJ2-7; V gene: TRBV29-1
CDR3 protein: CASKLPLGEQYF; CDR3 DNA: TGTGCCAGCAAACTGCCCCTTGGCGAGCAGTACTTC; D gene: NA; clone size: NA; J gene: TRBJ2-7; V gene: TRBV12-3/TRBV12-4
CDR3 protein: CAIRREQETQYF; CDR3 DNA: TGTGCCATCAGGAGGGAGCAAGAGACCCAGTACTTC; D gene: NA; clone size: NA; J gene: TRBJ2-5; V gene: TRBV10-3
CDR3 protein: CASSLDHNQPQHF; CDR3 DNA: TGTGCCAGCAGCTTAGACCACAATCAGCCCCAGCATTTT; D gene: NA; clone size: once; J gene: TRBJ1-5; V gene: TRBV11-2
CDR3 protein: CASTPQRDPYEQYF; CDR3 DNA: TGTGCCAGTACCCCCCAGCGGGACCCCTACGAGCAGTACTTC; D gene: TRBD2; clone size: NA; J gene: TRBJ2-7; V gene: TRBV19
CDR3 protein: CASSLVGKGQGARVEQFF; CDR3 DNA: TGTGCCAGCAGCTTAGTTGGGAAGGGACAGGGGGCGCGGGTTGAGCAGTTCTTC; D gene: TRBD1; clone size: NA; J gene: TRBJ2-1; V gene: TRBV7-9
CDR3 protein: CASSLTVLRLAGVTGELFF; CDR3 DNA: TGTGCCAGCAGCTTAACAGTCCTCCGGTTAGCGGGAGTCACCGGGGAGCTGTTTTTT; D gene: TRBD2; clone size: NA; J gene: TRBJ2-2; V gene: TRBV7-9
CDR3 protein: CASSYGIQGYNEQFF; CDR3 DNA: TGTGCCAGCAGTTATGGGATACAGGGATACAATGAGCAGTTCTTC; D gene: NA; clone size: NA; J gene: TRBJ2-1; V gene: TRBV27
CDR3 protein: CASLYHNEQFF; CDR3 DNA: TGTGCCAGCCTCTACCACAATGAGCAGTTCTTC; D gene: NA; clone size: NA; J gene: TRBJ2-1; V gene: TRBV2